These 7 T cell receptor beta chains were sequenced from one sample in a study of cytomegalovirus exposure and HLA in healthy donors. 60 Vbeta and 13 Jbeta primers were used in PCR. Sequencing was performed with immunoSEQ multiplex PCR; in TCRdb, only in-frame clones are kept and a portion is missing. Its table lists over 100,000 clones. The source material was PBMCs. Receptors originate from a woman aged 40 to 49 in good health and CMV-seropositive.

V usage is TRBV6-5 and J usage is TRBJ2-7; D perhaps matches TRBD1 (6 bases). V lost 3 bases and J lost 1, with 16 bases in between. Germline CDR1 and CDR2: MNHEY and SVGAGI. There are 16 residues in the CDR3. DNA for the CDR3: TGTGCCAGCAGTTATTGTGAGGACAGTAGGTCCTACGAGCAGTACTTC. Encoded protein: CASSYCEDSRSYEQYF.

This chain links TRBV29-1 with TRBJ1-2; D is unresolved. Germline-derived CDR1 and CDR2 are SQVTM and ANQGSEA. The CDR3 is made up of 12 amino acids. V lost 3 bases, J lost 7 bases, and 12 bases lay in between. CDR3 coding DNA: TGCAGCGTTGAGGGTCCCGAGGGTGGCTACACCTTC. Translated: CSVEGPEGGYTF. Full variable domain (missing parts from reference TRBV29-1 and TRBJ1-2): SAVISQKPSRDICQRGTSLTIQCQVDSQVTMMFWYRQQPGQSLTLIATANQGSEATYESGFVIDKFPISRPNLTFSTLTVSNMSPEDSSIYLCSVEGPEGGYTFGSGTRLTVV.

This chain links TRBV5-6 with TRBJ2-1, with 10 bases lining up with TRBD1. The CDR3 loop spans 15 amino acids. Trimming removed 0 bases from V and 7 bases from J; junction bases left unmatched: 4. Germline V CDR1 and CDR2: SGHDT, YYEEEE. CDR3 nucleotides: TGTGCCAGCAGCTTGGGACAGGGGGCCGGGAATGAGCAGTTCTTC. Translation gives CASSLGQGAGNEQFF.

The gene calls are TRBV10-2 and TRBJ2-5, with 14 bases matching TRBD2. This CDR3 has 15 amino acids. The V segment lost 7 bases and the J segment 5 bases; nucleotides outside the gene matches: 6. Germline V CDR1 and CDR2: WSHSY, SAAADI. This CDR3 is CASTGTSGRGETQYF. Written as DNA, the CDR3 is TGCGCCAGCACCGGGACTAGCGGGAGAGGGGAGACCCAGTACTTC.

The chain employs TRBV7-9 and TRBJ1-1; weak D call: TRBD1 (5 bases). V dropped 2 bases and J dropped 2 bases, with 15 bases sitting between them. The CDR3 extends over 16 amino acids. CDR1 and CDR2 from the germline V gene are SEHNR and FQNEAQ (reference sequence). The CDR3 DNA sequence: TGTGCCAGCAGCTTAACTGTCGGGGGTAGCAACACTGAAGCTTTCTTT. Its protein is CASSLTVGGSNTEAFF.

The CDR3 region has the DNA TGTGCCAGCAGTGAGGGAACAGGGGCAAATGGCTACACCTTC. Amino acids: CASSEGTGANGYTF. The chain couples TRBV2 to TRBJ1-2; TRBD1 matches at 7 bases. CDR1 SNHLY and CDR2 FYNNEI come from the germline V gene. V shed 3 bases and J 6 bases; nucleotides not matched to a gene: 7. The CDR3 consists of 14 residues.

The chain joins TRBV19 to TRBJ1-5; 7 bases match TRBD1. Germline V CDR1 and CDR2: LNHDA, SQIVND (reference sequence). The trim removed 0 bases at V and 7 bases at J, leaving 3 bases unmatched. The CDR3 extends over 14 amino acids. DNA for the CDR3: TGTGCCAGTAGTATAGATCACAGGGGACAGCCCCAGCATTTT. Translated, it gives CASSIDHRGQPQHF. The full variable domain, completed using reference TRBV19 and TRBJ1-5, is DGGITQSPKYLFRKEGQNVTLSCEQNLNHDAMYWYRQDPGQGLRLIYYSQIVNDFQKGDIAEGYSVSREKKESFPLTVTSAQKNPTAFYLCASSIDHRGQPQHFGDGTRLSIL.